Here is one T cell receptor beta chain with its context. Generated by immunoSEQ multiplex PCR, the TCRdb table keeps only in-frame clones and is missing some. The table shows more than 550,000 clones, with more than 70% occurring only once. The data derive from a study of shared T cell receptors in the human thymus. This same sample was also part of a study on human thymus T cells.

This TCR derives from a boy less than two years old with a congenital heart defect. The specimen sequenced was thymocytes.

CDR3 residues: CASSLIGDFSGANVLTF. The CDR3 DNA sequence: TGTGCCAGCAGCTTAATAGGGGACTTCTCTGGGGCCAACGTCCTGACTTTC. The rearrangement links TRBV7-2 to TRBJ2-6; tentatively, D is TRBD2 (6 bases). The germline gives CDR1 SGHTA, CDR2 FQGNSA. The ends were cut back, 2 bases at V and 0 bases at J, with 11 bases in the middle. This CDR3 has 17 residues.